This T cell receptor beta chain appears in the sequencing data of a study of T-cell memory formation after mild COVID-19. One entry per CDR3 protein, called by TCRdb with MiXCR from the 5' RACE reads. The data show roughly 400,000 distinct CDR3 sequences, with around 17% seen just once and approximately 21% held by the top ten. This clonotype was seen only a few times. The origin of this receptor is a man aged 18 to 35 who had mild COVID-19 (a few samples of this study predate the infection). Cell type and time point are not known. The sample comprised PBMCs or a T cell subset sorted from them (not recorded which).

The chain's CDR3 is CASSQQGGNQPQHF. DNA for the CDR3: TGTGCCAGCAGTCAACAGGGAGGCAATCAGCCCCAGCATTTT. The rearrangement joins TRBV12-3 or TRBV12-4 to TRBJ1-5, with D maybe TRBD1 (6 bases). The V end was cut by 5 bases, the J end by 2 bases, with 10 bases between. The CDR3 runs 14 residues.